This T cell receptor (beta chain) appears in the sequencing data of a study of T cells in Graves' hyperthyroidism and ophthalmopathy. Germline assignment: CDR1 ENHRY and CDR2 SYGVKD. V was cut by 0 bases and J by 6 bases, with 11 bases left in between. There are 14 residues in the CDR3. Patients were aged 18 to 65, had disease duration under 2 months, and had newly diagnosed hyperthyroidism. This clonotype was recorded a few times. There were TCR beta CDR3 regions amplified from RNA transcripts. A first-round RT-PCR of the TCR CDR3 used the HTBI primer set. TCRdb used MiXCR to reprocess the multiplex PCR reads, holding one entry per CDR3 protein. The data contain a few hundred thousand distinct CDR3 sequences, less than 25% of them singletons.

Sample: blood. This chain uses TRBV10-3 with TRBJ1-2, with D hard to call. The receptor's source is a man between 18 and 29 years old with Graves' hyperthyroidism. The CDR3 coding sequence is TGTGCCATCAGTGAGTCTAGGACGGAAGATGGCTACACCTTC. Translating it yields CAISESRTEDGYTF.